This entry describes one TCR beta chain. Its matching antigen is unknown. V lost 6 bases to trimming and J lost 2 bases, with 11 bases between them. The CDR3 covers 14 residues. Germline V gene data show CDR1 as SNHLY and CDR2 as FYNNEI. TCRdb's copy holds only in-frame clones and misses some; the assay was immunoSEQ multiplex PCR. Of 77,000 or so clones listed, around 80% are singletons. The data were taken from a study of lymphopenia after photon versus proton radiotherapy. Study-wide points: Under photons, naive T cells and diversity fell while effector/memory populations rose. Oligoclonal CD8+ Temra expansion after nadir drove photon patients' diversity drop. Better survival with proton therapy was suggested as possible, not demonstrated. A bigger post-nadir fall in TCR diversity correlated inversely with survival time in deceased patients.

This rearrangement joins TRBV2 to TRBJ1-3; a possible D gene is TRBD1 (5 bases). The sequenced sample was peripheral blood, obtained from a patient treated with proton-based radiotherapy. This TCR was sampled from a man between 60 and 75 years old with pancreatic cancer. Here the CDR3 DNA reads TGTGCCAGCAGCCTGACAGAGGCTGGAAACACCATATATTTT. It translates to CASSLTEAGNTIYF.